The 19 T cell receptor beta chains below were found in one sample sequenced in a study of T cell changes during pregnancy in multiple sclerosis. Method: immunoSEQ multiplex PCR; TCRdb's copy keeps in-frame clones and lacks some. There are 55,000 to 70,000 clones in the sample; approximately 90% occur only once, and roughly 1.4% lies in the top ten. Here the sequenced sample was peripheral blood, taken in the third trimester of pregnancy. Receptor source: a female donor in good health, enrolled as a control in a pregnancy study.

This rearrangement joins TRBV5-1 to TRBJ2-3; tentatively, D is TRBD1 (6 bases). The V and J ends lost 1 base and 0 bases respectively, with 15 bases between them. The V gene's germline CDR1 is SGHRS and CDR2 YFSETQ. The CDR3 sequence is 17 residues long. Written as DNA, the CDR3 is TGCGCCAGCAGCTTGACAGGGTGGGATACTAGCACAGATACGCAGTATTTT. This encodes CASSLTGWDTSTDTQYF.

The chain is built from TRBV9 and TRBJ2-3, with D tentatively TRBD2 (5 bases). The germline gives CDR1 SGDLS, CDR2 YYNGEE. The CDR3 totals 16 residues. Trimming took off 0 bases at V and 6 bases at J, with 17 bases between the two ends. For the CDR3, the DNA is TGTGCCAGCAGCGTAGAACCAGTACGAGGCGGGGATACGCAGTATTTT. Protein sequence: CASSVEPVRGGDTQYF.

The V call is TRBV6-5, the J call TRBJ2-7; possible D gene TRBD1, 5 bases. CDR3 size: 15 residues. Germline lookup yields CDR1 MNHEY and CDR2 SVGAGI. Between the trimmed V and J ends, which lost 10 bases and 0 bases, there was a span of 19 bases. The CDR3 bases are TGTGCCACCAGAGATAGACAGAAGATCTCCTACGAGCAGTACTTC. This codes for CATRDRQKISYEQYF.

The chain carries TRBV7-2 and TRBJ1-2; D remains ambiguous. CDR3 size: 11 residues. The germline V gene encodes CDR1 SGHTA and CDR2 FQGNSA. V lost 5 bases and J 5 bases, leaving 6 bases between the germline ends. The CDR3 sequence: CASSPGYGYTF. The CDR3 nucleotides read TGTGCCAGCAGCCCGGGGTATGGCTACACCTTC. Complete variable domain (other parts from reference TRBV7-2 and TRBJ1-2): GAGVSQSPSNKVTEKGKDVELRCDPISGHTALYWYRQSLGQGLEFLIYFQGNSAPDKSGLPSDRFSAERTGGSVSTLTIQRTQQEDSAVYLCASSPGYGYTFGSGTRLTVV.

The chain links TRBV6-1 to TRBJ2-5, with D maybe TRBD2 (6 bases). This CDR3 spans 17 amino acids. The V end was cut by 0 bases, the J end by 0 bases, with 14 bases between. Germline V CDR1 and CDR2: MNHNS, SASEGT. In DNA form, the CDR3 reads TGTGCCAGCAGTGAAGCCCCCCCGGGAGCGTACCAAGAGACCCAGTACTTC. This sequence encodes CASSEAPPGAYQETQYF.

The gene calls are TRBV12-5 and TRBJ2-1; possible D gene TRBD2, 5 bases. Trimming took 7 bases from V and 10 from J, leaving 23 bases between them. The CDR3 is made up of 15 amino acids. Looked up from germline, CDR1 is LGHNT and CDR2 is FRNRAP. CDR3 nucleotide sequence: TGTGCTAGTGCCGTGTCGGTACTGCTCGGGGTAGAGCAGTTCTTC. It yields the protein CASAVSVLLGVEQFF. Filled out from reference TRBV12-5 and TRBJ2-1, the complete variable domain reads DARVTQTPRHKVTEMGQEVTMRCQPILGHNTVFWYRQTMMQGLELLAYFRNRAPLDDSGMPKDRFSAEMPDATLATLKIQPSEPRDSAVYFCASAVSVLLGVEQFFGPGTRLTVL.

The chain is built from TRBV9 and TRBJ1-5, with a possible D match to TRBD1 (5 bases). With 1 base removed from V and 4 bases from J, the gap between germline ends came to 12 bases. CDR3 length equals 15 residues. Germline values: CDR1 SGDLS, CDR2 YYNGEE. CDR3 sequence: CASSVSGNDNQPQHF. The CDR3 DNA sequence: TGTGCCAGCAGCGTATCAGGGAATGATAATCAGCCCCAGCATTTT.

The chain has TRBV2 and TRBJ2-3; a possible D gene is TRBD1 (5 bases). The CDR3 is made up of 15 amino acids. CDR1 is SNHLY and CDR2 is FYNNEI in the germline V gene. Trimming cost V 8 bases and J 2 bases, with 17 bases left between them. CDR3 protein: CASGLTGETTDTQYF. The CDR3 DNA sequence: TGTGCCAGCGGTCTTACAGGAGAGACCACAGATACGCAGTATTTT.

This chain uses TRBV7-9 with TRBJ2-2; 7 bases fit TRBD2. Germline V gives CDR1 SEHNR, CDR2 FQNEAQ (reference sequence). The CDR3 is 14 residues long. J lost 6 bases, V lost 4 bases, and 5 bases had no gene match. CDR3 protein: CASSYSGGAGELFF. DNA for the CDR3: TGTGCCAGCAGCTACTCGGGAGGCGCCGGGGAGCTGTTTTTT. The whole variable domain, filled in from reference TRBV7-9 and TRBJ2-2, reads DTGVSQNPRHKITKRGQNVTFRCDPISEHNRLYWYRQTLGQGPEFLTYFQNEAQLEKSRLLSDRFSAERPKGSFSTLEIQRTEQGDSAMYLCASSYSGGAGELFFGEGSRLTVL.

The chain links TRBV5-4 to TRBJ2-3, with D possibly matching TRBD2 (6 bases). Germline CDR1 SGHNT, CDR2 YYREEE (reference sequence). V shed 4 bases and J shed 1 base, with 13 bases lying between them. The CDR3 covers 15 residues. CDR3 protein: CASSLGGVGTDTQYF. In nucleotides, the CDR3 is TGTGCCAGCAGCCTTGGAGGGGTTGGCACAGATACGCAGTATTTT.

This CDR3 reads CASSLAGGAYNEQFF. DNA for the CDR3: TGCGCCAGCAGCTTGGCCGGGGGGGCGTACAATGAGCAGTTCTTC. The rearrangement uses TRBV5-1 and TRBJ2-1; 8 nucleotides align to TRBD2. Germline values: CDR1 SGHRS, CDR2 YFSETQ. This CDR3 region has 15 residues. V shed 0 bases and J 4 bases; nucleotides not matched to a gene: 3.

This clone was detected a few times. The chain combines TRBV5-4 with TRBJ1-1; no definite D call. There are 13 residues in the CDR3. Germline CDR1 is SGHNT and CDR2 is YYREEE (reference sequence). With 4 bases removed from V and 0 bases from J, the gap between germline ends came to 7 bases. CDR3 amino acids: CASSTEMNTEAFF. As DNA, the CDR3 is TGTGCCAGCAGCACAGAGATGAACACTGAAGCTTTCTTT.

V and J are TRBV10-3 and TRBJ1-2; 8 nucleotides agree with TRBD1. Germline lookup yields CDR1 ENHRY and CDR2 SYGVKD. The CDR3 length is 18 residues. V shed 3 bases, J shed 0 bases, and the junction held 12 bases outside the gene matches. The CDR3 DNA sequence: TGTGCCATCAGTGACCTTCAGGGGGCATTCCCCTCTAACTATGGCTACACCTTC. This encodes CAISDLQGAFPSNYGYTF.

The rearrangement uses TRBV30 and TRBJ2-4; D is unclear. The CDR3 length is 14 residues. Germline V gene data show CDR1 as GTSNPN and CDR2 as SVGIG (reference sequence). Trimming cost V 3 bases and J 1 base, with 10 bases left between them. The DNA of the CDR3 is TGTGCCTGGAGGCGGCCTTTGGCCAAAAACATTCAGTACTTC. Encoded protein: CAWRRPLAKNIQYF.

The chain uses TRBV4-1 and TRBJ2-2; the D gene is possibly TRBD2 (5 bases). The V end was cut by 0 bases, the J end by 5 bases, with 10 bases between. CDR3 size: 15 residues. The germline CDR1 and CDR2 sequences are MGHRA and YSYEKL. CDR3 region: CASSQDWGVTGELFF. The CDR3 DNA reads as TGCGCCAGCAGCCAAGACTGGGGAGTAACCGGGGAGCTGTTTTTT.

The count of this clone is one. The gene calls are TRBV15 and TRBJ1-4; 7 bases agree with TRBD1. Germline trimming cut 10 bases from V and 4 bases from J; bases unmatched to any gene: 6. From germline, CDR1 is LNHNV and CDR2 YYDKDF (reference sequence). CDR3 length: 13 amino acids. The DNA for the CDR3 is TGTGCCAGTCAGACAGGGATTAATGAAAAACTGTTTTTT. It encodes CASQTGINEKLFF.

In this sample, this clone turned up a few times. The chain links TRBV5-1 to TRBJ1-1; tentatively, D is TRBD1 (5 bases). Between the trimmed V and J ends, which lost 3 bases and 10 bases, there was a span of 16 bases. Germline lookup yields CDR1 SGHRS and CDR2 YFSETQ. This CDR3 contains 13 residues. DNA for the CDR3: TGCGCCAGCAGCTGGGACGGCGGGCGGGGAGCTTTCTTT. As protein: CASSWDGGRGAFF.

CDR3 sequence (DNA): TGTGCCAGCAGCTTACTAGCGGGGTTTTACAATGAGCAGTTCTTC. Translation gives CASSLLAGFYNEQFF. The chain links TRBV7-2 to TRBJ2-1; 9 positions match TRBD2. This CDR3 is 15 amino acids long. From germline, CDR1 is SGHTA and CDR2 FQGNSA. The junction had 3 bases not matched to a gene; V was cut back by 2 bases and J by 4 bases.

V and J are TRBV18 and TRBJ2-5; D gene uncertain. The V gene lost 3 bases and the J gene lost 1 base, with 12 bases spanning the gap. Looked up from germline, CDR1 is KGHSH and CDR2 is LQKENI. This CDR3 has 15 amino acids. The CDR3 bases are TGTGCCAGCTCACCGAATCAGGCCAGCCAAGAGACCCAGTACTTC. Residues: CASSPNQASQETQYF. The full variable domain, completed using reference TRBV18 and TRBJ2-5, is NAGVMQNPRHLVRRRGQEARLRCSPMKGHSHVYWYRQLPEEGLKFMVYLQKENIIDESGMPKERFSAEFPKEGPSILRIQQVVRGDSAAYFCASSPNQASQETQYFGPGTRLLVL.